The 11 T cell receptor beta chains listed next were all sequenced from one sample in a study of CD8 T cells in ankylosing spondylitis. Study results and limitations: Ankylosing spondylitis blood appeared to be characterized by a TCR beta motif of under ten highly homologous variants.

TCRdb ran MiXCR on the 5' RACE reads and lists one entry per CDR3 protein. The sample lists about 440,000 distinct CDR3 sequences, roughly 15% seen once, with approximately 1% in the top ten. These receptors have no identified antigens. Sequenced: blood, either unsorted or a sorted T cell fraction (not recorded which). Every receptor here comes from a male donor with ankylosing spondylitis.

The chain couples TRBV5-4 to TRBJ2-7; 10 bases fit TRBD2. The CDR3 spans 15 residues. Germline CDR1 reads SGHNT; CDR2 reads YYREEE (reference sequence). Losses at the gene ends were 5 bases for V and 2 bases for J; bases not matched to a gene: 7. The CDR3 loop reads CASSLPSGGPYEQYF. The CDR3 DNA is TGTGCCAGCAGTTTGCCTAGCGGGGGACCCTACGAGCAGTACTTC. Variable domain in full (rest from reference TRBV5-4 and TRBJ2-7): ETGVTQSPTHLIKTRGQQVTLRCSSQSGHNTVSWYQQALGQGPQFIFQYYREEENGRGNFPPRFSGLQFPNYSSELNVNALELDDSALYLCASSLPSGGPYEQYFGPGTRLTVT.

V is TRBV20-1 and J is TRBJ2-7; 12 nucleotides line up with TRBD1. V lost 1 base and J lost 4; bases outside the gene matches: 5. The CDR3 runs to 15 residues. Germline values: CDR1 DFQATT, CDR2 SNEGSKA (reference sequence). CDR3 nucleotide sequence: TGCAGTGCTAGAGTAGGGACAGGGGGCAGTTACGAGCAGTACTTC. As protein: CSARVGTGGSYEQYF.

The CDR3 reads CASSFGQINSGNTIYF. DNA for the CDR3: TGTGCCAGCAGCTTCGGACAGATAAATTCTGGAAACACCATATATTTT. The genes are TRBV7-2 and TRBJ1-3; perhaps TRBD1 as D (6 bases). Germline lookup yields CDR1 SGHTA and CDR2 FQGNSA. Trimming removed 3 bases from V and 1 base from J, with 13 bases in between. The CDR3 sequence is 16 residues long.

There are many counts of this clonotype. The V call is TRBV12-3 or TRBV12-4, the J call TRBJ1-5, with a tentative D call TRBD1 (5 bases). V lost 3 bases to trimming and J lost 4 bases, with 13 bases between them. The CDR3 runs to 15 residues. The CDR3 DNA sequence: TGTGCCAGCAGTTTTAATCGGGACCAAAATCAGCCCCAGCATTTT. As protein: CASSFNRDQNQPQHF.

The chain uses TRBV5-1 and TRBJ2-5, with a tentative D call TRBD2 (6 bases). Germline V lookup: CDR1 SGHRS, CDR2 YFSETQ. V lost 0 bases and J lost 3, with 27 bases in between. The CDR3 contains 20 residues. DNA of the CDR3: TGCGCCAGCAGCTTGGGTTTTGGACTTTTCGGAGGGCCGGAGGAAGAGACCCAGTACTTC. As protein: CASSLGFGLFGGPEEETQYF.

This clonotype was counted between two and nine times. In nucleotides, the CDR3 is TGCGCCAGCAGCTGGGGGACAGGGGGGGTTGAAAAACTGTTTTTT. It is translated as CASSWGTGGVEKLFF. The V gene is TRBV5-1, the J gene TRBJ1-4, with 11 bases fitting TRBD1. The CDR3 spans 15 residues. Germline V gene data show CDR1 as SGHRS and CDR2 as YFSETQ. V shed 3 bases and J 7 bases; nucleotides not matched to a gene: 5.

The chain links TRBV21-1 to TRBJ2-1; TRBD2 is taken as the D call from the table, unchecked against the DNA. TRBV21-1 is given as a pseudogene. The CDR3 spans 17 residues. In nucleotides, the CDR3 is TGTGCCAGCAGCATCCCCGCCCGGGACTCTCCTCACAATGAGCAGTTCTTC. This sequence encodes CASSIPARDSPHNEQFF.

This clonotype was picked up one time. The chain joins TRBV12-3 or TRBV12-4 to TRBJ1-4; D might be TRBD1 (5 bases). The CDR3 has 13 amino acids. Trimming took off 5 bases at V and 13 bases at J, with 17 bases between the two ends. The CDR3 DNA sequence: TGTGCCAGCAGTATCCGATCAGGGAACGGACTGTTTTTT. This encodes CASSIRSGNGLFF.

This clonotype was counted between two and nine times. The rearrangement uses TRBV5-1 and TRBJ1-5; tentatively, D is TRBD1 (5 bases). Germline values: CDR1 SGHRS, CDR2 YFSETQ. Trimming left V 0 bases short and J 11 bases short, with 12 bases between. The CDR3 totals 13 residues. CDR3 coding DNA: TGCGCCAGCAGCTTGGAGGTTGGGGGGACCCAGCATTTT. Its translation: CASSLEVGGTQHF.

The chain links TRBV29-1 to TRBJ1-2, with a tentative D call TRBD1 (5 bases). Per the germline V gene, CDR1 is SQVTM and CDR2 is ANQGSEA. Trimming stripped 6 bases from V and 1 base from J, with 18 bases between. The CDR3 covers 15 residues. CDR3 bases: TGCAGCGTCCGCATTTCAGGGACCTATAACTATGGCTACACCTTC. This codes for CSVRISGTYNYGYTF.

At least ten counts were recorded for this clonotype. This chain joins TRBV12-3 or TRBV12-4 and TRBJ2-5; 9 bases agree with TRBD2. This CDR3 comprises 15 residues. The J segment lost 2 bases and the V segment lost 5 bases, leaving 6 bases of the junction unmatched. CDR3 DNA sequence: TGTGCCAGCAGTCCCCGGACTAGCGCACAAGAGACCCAGTACTTC. Residues: CASSPRTSAQETQYF.